These 32 T cell receptor beta chains share one sample of origin, sequenced in a study of cytomegalovirus exposure and HLA in healthy donors. The PCR used 60 Vbeta and 13 Jbeta primers. Assay used: immunoSEQ multiplex PCR; TCRdb lists only in-frame clones, some missing. This sample carries tens of thousands of clones, 80% of them seen once, and the ten largest clones take 20% to 25%. Material for sequencing was PBMCs. The origin of the receptors is a woman aged 50 to 60 in good health and CMV-seropositive.

This chain links TRBV5-6 with TRBJ2-3; D gene unclear. CDR3 length equals 13 residues. The ends were cut back, 4 bases at V and 1 base at J, with 7 bases in the middle. The germline CDR1 and CDR2 sequences are SGHDT and YYEEEE. The CDR3 region has the DNA TGTGCCAGCAGCCCCTATGGCACAGATACGCAGTATTTT. This sequence encodes CASSPYGTDTQYF. The full variable domain, rest sourced from reference TRBV5-6 and TRBJ2-3, is DAGVTQSPTHLIKTRGQQVTLRCSPKSGHDTVSWYQQALGQGPQFIFQYYEEEERQRGNFPDRFSGHQFPNYSSELNVNALLLGDSALYLCASSPYGTDTQYFGPGTRLTVL.

The rearrangement uses TRBV5-1 and TRBJ1-5; 8 bases fit TRBD1. V was pared by 4 bases and J by 2 bases, with 5 bases of the junction left unmatched. Looked up from germline, CDR1 is SGHRS and CDR2 is YFSETQ. This CDR3 spans 15 amino acids. This chain's CDR3 is CASSPETGGNQPQHF. For the CDR3, the DNA is TGCGCCAGCAGCCCTGAGACAGGGGGCAATCAGCCCCAGCATTTT.

V gene TRBV7-9 combines with J gene TRBJ2-3; 9 positions agree with TRBD1. The CDR3 length is 17 residues. Losses at the gene ends were 3 bases for V and 6 bases for J; bases not matched to a gene: 13. Germline CDR1 is SEHNR and CDR2 is FQNEAQ (reference sequence). The CDR3 region is CASSFYPGTGSVDTQYF. CDR3 sequence (DNA): TGTGCCAGCAGCTTTTACCCCGGGACAGGGTCAGTGGATACGCAGTATTTT.

This chain links TRBV18 with TRBJ2-5; D not resolved. CDR3 size: 12 residues. Germline V gene data show CDR1 as KGHSH and CDR2 as LQKENI. Trimming cost V 1 base and J 5 bases, with 5 bases left between them. The CDR3 DNA reads as TGTGCCAGCTCACCACTTGAGGAGACCCAGTACTTC. Translated: CASSPLEETQYF.

The chain carries TRBV2 and TRBJ1-2, with no clear D. This CDR3 has 13 amino acids. V was cut by 6 bases and J by 8 bases, with 16 bases left in between. CDR1 is SNHLY, CDR2 FYNNEI, per germline. CDR3 DNA sequence: TGTGCCAGCAGCAACTCAGGATTTAACGGCTACACCTTC. Translation: CASSNSGFNGYTF.

This clone was picked up one time. The chain couples TRBV6-6 to TRBJ2-1, with 8 nucleotides matching TRBD2. This CDR3 is 13 amino acids long. Germline-derived CDR1 and CDR2 are MNHNY and SVGAGI (reference sequence). The ends lost 4 bases at V and 5 bases at J; junction bases unmatched: 1. The chain's CDR3 is CASSWTSNNEQFF. The CDR3 DNA reads TGTGCCAGCAGTTGGACTAGCAACAATGAGCAGTTCTTC.

The rearrangement links TRBV7-9 to TRBJ2-1, with D perhaps TRBD2 (5 bases). Trimming pared 7 bases from V and 13 bases from J, leaving 17 bases between. Germline V gives CDR1 SEHNR, CDR2 FQNEAQ (reference sequence). The CDR3 spans 12 residues. In DNA, the CDR3 is TGTGCCAGCACCTCTACCGGGATCCCCCAGTTCTTC. The encoded protein is CASTSTGIPQFF.

The CDR3 loop reads CASSSLAGAYNEQFF. CDR3 in DNA: TGCGCCAGCAGCTCCCTAGCGGGAGCGTACAATGAGCAGTTCTTC. The chain employs TRBV5-1 and TRBJ2-1, with 10 bases identical to TRBD2. V trimming: 3 bases; J trimming: 4 bases; junction bases outside the gene matches: 4. Germline CDR1 and CDR2: SGHRS and YFSETQ. The CDR3 contains 15 residues.

The V call is TRBV10-3, the J call TRBJ1-6; 7 nucleotides align to TRBD1. In germline, CDR1 is ENHRY, CDR2 SYGVKD. J gave up 7 bases and V 4 bases, and 7 bases lay outside the gene matches. CDR3 length: 15 residues. The CDR3 loop reads CAISVQTGWNSPLHF. The CDR3, as DNA: TGTGCCATCAGTGTCCAGACAGGGTGGAATTCACCCCTCCACTTT.

This clone has a handful of counts. The J gene is TRBJ2-3, the V gene TRBV21-1; the listed D gene, TRBD2, was not tested against the DNA. TRBV21-1 is flagged as a pseudogene. The CDR3 consists of 17 residues. DNA for the CDR3: TGTGCCAGCAGCAAAGGTAGAGCGGGGTATCCCACAGATACGCAGTATTTT. Amino acid sequence: CASSKGRAGYPTDTQYF.

Only one count was recorded for this clone. The rearrangement uses TRBV2 and TRBJ1-2, with TRBD1 matching over 7 bases. CDR3 size: 13 residues. CDR1 SNHLY and CDR2 FYNNEI come from the germline V gene. V lost 9 bases to trimming and J lost 4 bases; unmatched junction nucleotides: 8. In DNA, the CDR3 is TGTGCCAGTACAGGGGCCTCATTCTATGGCTACACCTTC. It encodes CASTGASFYGYTF.

The genes are TRBV19 and TRBJ2-3, with D perhaps TRBD2 (6 bases). The CDR3 runs to 17 residues. With 3 bases removed from V and 2 bases from J, the gap between germline ends came to 18 bases. CDR1 is LNHDA, CDR2 SQIVND, per germline (reference sequence). The CDR3 nucleotides are TGTGCCAGTAGTATTCGTCCGGGACTGACTCTCACAGATACGCAGTATTTT. Amino acid sequence: CASSIRPGLTLTDTQYF.

This clone has only a few counts. J is TRBJ1-1 and V is TRBV29-1, with 8 bases that match TRBD1. CDR3 length: 13 amino acids. Germline V gene lookup returns CDR1 SQVTM and CDR2 ANQGSEA. Germline trimming cut 1 base from V and 4 bases from J; bases unmatched to any gene: 2. CDR3 amino acids: CSVEAQGATEAFF. DNA of the CDR3: TGCAGCGTTGAAGCCCAGGGGGCCACTGAAGCTTTCTTT.

The rearrangement links TRBV9 to TRBJ1-2, with TRBD1 identical over 7 bases. The CDR3 length is 15 residues. V was pared by 3 bases and J by 8 bases, with 13 bases of the junction left unmatched. Germline V gene lookup returns CDR1 SGDLS and CDR2 YYNGEE. The CDR3: CASSAPGTVQRGYTF. The CDR3, as DNA: TGTGCCAGCAGCGCCCCCGGGACAGTACAACGGGGCTACACCTTC.

This clone was detected only a few times. V usage is TRBV6-4 and J usage is TRBJ2-3; 8 bases line up with TRBD1. Germline assignment: CDR1 MRHNA and CDR2 SNTAGT. V shed 2 bases, J shed 3 bases, and the junction held 4 bases outside the gene matches. CDR3 length: 15 residues. The CDR3 nucleotides read TGTGCCAGCAGTGACGGGCAGGGGGCAACAGATACGCAGTATTTT. It yields the protein CASSDGQGATDTQYF.

V is TRBV7-2 and J is TRBJ2-3; TRBD1 matches at 9 bases. This CDR3 has 16 amino acids. CDR1 is SGHTA and CDR2 is FQGNSA in the germline V gene. Germline trimming cut 4 bases from V and 4 bases from J; bases unmatched to any gene: 9. This CDR3 is CASSSGTGSIADTQYF. CDR3 nucleotides: TGTGCCAGCAGCTCGGGGACAGGGAGCATCGCAGATACGCAGTATTTT.

The rearrangement uses TRBV5-6 and TRBJ1-6, with D possibly matching TRBD1 (5 bases). The CDR3 runs to 14 residues. The germline gives CDR1 SGHDT, CDR2 YYEEEE. The germline V and J ends were trimmed by 5 bases and 7 bases, with 13 bases remaining between them. CDR3 DNA sequence: TGTGCCAGCAGGCGGGACCCTTCAAATTCACCCCTCCACTTT. Its translation: CASRRDPSNSPLHF.

This clone was seen a few times. The chain couples TRBV6-6 to TRBJ2-1; D is possibly TRBD1 (6 bases). CDR1 and CDR2 (germline): MNHNY, SVGAGI (reference sequence). This CDR3 contains 15 residues. Trimming cost V 6 bases and J 0 bases, with 12 bases left between them. The CDR3 nucleotides read TGTGCCAGCAGGCGAGGGACAACCTCCTACAATGAGCAGTTCTTC. Translation gives CASRRGTTSYNEQFF.

The chain joins TRBV19 to TRBJ2-7, with TRBD1 matching 9 bases. The CDR3 loop spans 14 amino acids. The V gene end was trimmed by 5 bases and the J gene end by 5 bases; junction bases not matched to a gene: 7. Germline loops: CDR1 LNHDA, CDR2 SQIVND (reference sequence). The CDR3 reads CASSPWTGANEQYF. CDR3 coding DNA: TGTGCCAGTAGTCCCTGGACAGGGGCAAACGAGCAGTACTTC.

The chain joins TRBV11-2 to TRBJ2-1; maybe TRBD1 (5 bases). The CDR3 has 15 residues. Germline assignment: CDR1 SGHAT and CDR2 FQNNGV. Trimming pared 3 bases from V and 6 bases from J, leaving 15 bases between. CDR3: CASSFRTPQGNEQFF. DNA for the CDR3: TGTGCCAGCAGCTTTCGAACCCCCCAGGGCAATGAGCAGTTCTTC. The full variable domain, with the rest looked up from reference TRBV11-2 and TRBJ2-1, is EAGVAQSPRYKIIEKRQSVAFWCNPISGHATLYWYQQILGQGPKLLIQFQNNGVVDDSQLPKDRFSAERLKGVDSTLKIQPAKLEDSAVYLCASSFRTPQGNEQFFGPGTRLTVL.

This chain uses TRBV7-8 with TRBJ2-5; TRBD2 agrees at 12 bases. This CDR3 contains 16 residues. The germline V gene has CDR1 SGHVS and CDR2 FQNEAQ. With V trimmed by 1 base and J by 2 bases, 2 bases remained unmatched. CDR3 region: CASSLVLAGGQETQYF. The DNA for the CDR3 is TGTGCCAGCAGCTTAGTACTAGCGGGGGGTCAAGAGACCCAGTACTTC.

This rearrangement joins TRBV7-9 to TRBJ2-1; D possibly corresponds to TRBD2 (5 bases). The CDR3 is 15 residues long. CDR1 is SEHNR and CDR2 is FQNEAQ in the germline V gene (reference sequence). The V gene lost 2 bases and the J gene lost 7 bases, with 15 bases spanning the gap. CDR3 protein: CASSLRELAANEQFF. The CDR3 coding sequence is TGTGCCAGCAGCTTAAGGGAGCTGGCGGCAAATGAGCAGTTCTTC.

This chain joins TRBV7-3 and TRBJ1-5, with D possibly being TRBD1 (5 bases). The CDR3 runs 16 residues. V dropped 2 bases and J dropped 4 bases, with 15 bases sitting between them. Germline V CDR1 and CDR2: SGHTA, FQGTGA. This CDR3 is CASSLPPGLINQPQHF. The CDR3 DNA follows: TGTGCCAGCAGCTTACCACCGGGACTGATTAATCAGCCCCAGCATTTT.

The rearrangement uses TRBV19 and TRBJ2-4; the match to TRBD2 covers 10 bases. J lost 0 bases, V lost 2 bases, and 22 bases had no gene match. This CDR3 has 23 amino acids. CDR1 is LNHDA, CDR2 SQIVND, per germline (reference sequence). The CDR3 loop is CASSIRIPGLALEGGLAKNIQYF. CDR3 DNA sequence: TGTGCCAGTAGTATAAGGATCCCGGGACTAGCGCTAGAGGGGGGTTTAGCCAAAAACATTCAGTACTTC. Complete variable domain (other parts from reference TRBV19 and TRBJ2-4): DGGITQSPKYLFRKEGQNVTLSCEQNLNHDAMYWYRQDPGQGLRLIYYSQIVNDFQKGDIAEGYSVSREKKESFPLTVTSAQKNPTAFYLCASSIRIPGLALEGGLAKNIQYFGAGTRLSVL.

The J gene is TRBJ2-7, the V gene TRBV27; 7 bases are shared with TRBD1. Germline CDR1 reads MNHEY; CDR2 reads SMNVEV (reference sequence). J lost 6 bases, V lost 1 base, and 9 bases had no gene match. The CDR3 has 15 amino acids. In nucleotides, the CDR3 is TGTGCCAGCAGTTTATTAACCGGGACAGCCCTCGAGCAGTACTTC. Translated: CASSLLTGTALEQYF.

The chain uses TRBV6-6 and TRBJ1-2; tentative D call: TRBD1 (6 bases). CDR1 MNHNY and CDR2 SVGAGI come from the germline V gene (reference sequence). The V and J ends lost 2 bases and 0 bases respectively, with 10 bases between them. This CDR3 has 15 amino acids. For the CDR3, the DNA is TGTGCCAGCAGTTACACCGGGACAACTAACTATGGCTACACCTTC. Translated: CASSYTGTTNYGYTF.

In this sample, this clone turned up a few times. The chain employs TRBV29-1 and TRBJ1-1; D possibly corresponds to TRBD1 (5 bases). CDR1 SQVTM and CDR2 ANQGSEA come from the germline V gene. The CDR3 runs to 11 residues. The ends were cut back, 3 bases at V and 11 bases at J, with 13 bases in the middle. Here the CDR3 reads CSVDSRGGAFF. CDR3 bases: TGCAGCGTTGACAGTCGGGGGGGGGCTTTCTTT.

The chain couples TRBV27 to TRBJ1-2; 8 nucleotides agree with TRBD1. The CDR3 sequence is 14 residues long. J lost 8 bases, V lost 5 bases, and 10 bases had no gene match. Germline CDR1 reads MNHEY; CDR2 reads SMNVEV (reference sequence). CDR3 coding DNA: TGTGCCAGCAGTGGGCATACAGGGGGGGAGGGCTACACCTTC. Its protein is CASSGHTGGEGYTF.

This clone has just one count. The rearrangement uses TRBV29-1 and TRBJ1-2; D unclear. This CDR3 is 10 amino acids long. V lost 8 bases and J lost 8, with 12 bases in between. Germline CDR1 reads SQVTM; CDR2 reads ANQGSEA. CDR3 loop: CSTDRWGYTF. The CDR3 DNA reads as TGCAGCACAGACCGGTGGGGCTACACCTTC.

V and J are TRBV11-1 and TRBJ2-3; TRBD2 might be the D (6 bases). Germline V lookup: CDR1 SGHAT, CDR2 FQDESV (reference sequence). Trimming shortened V by 5 bases and J by 4 bases, and 16 bases separated the two germline ends. The CDR3 totals 15 residues. In DNA form, the CDR3 reads TGTGCCAGCAGCCCCCGGTGGGGGAGGTCAGATACGCAGTATTTT. Translating it yields CASSPRWGRSDTQYF.

V and J are TRBV7-9 and TRBJ2-3, with 7 bases that match TRBD2. The CDR3 consists of 14 residues. Germline CDR1 is SEHNR and CDR2 is FQNEAQ (reference sequence). Germline trimming cut 3 bases from V and 2 bases from J; bases unmatched to any gene: 2. The CDR3 DNA sequence: TGTGCCAGCAGCTTTGCGGGGGACACAGATACGCAGTATTTT. Encoded protein: CASSFAGDTDTQYF.

The rearrangement links TRBV9 to TRBJ2-3; 7 nucleotides align to TRBD2. The V and J ends lost 3 bases and 2 bases, in that order; junction bases with no gene match: 6. In germline, CDR1 is SGDLS, CDR2 YYNGEE. The CDR3 sequence is 15 residues long. CDR3 bases: TGTGCCAGCAGCGAGAGGGCGGGGGACACAGATACGCAGTATTTT. As protein: CASSERAGDTDTQYF.